This T cell receptor (beta chain) derives from a study of blood T cell repertoires in COVID-19. Study information: The samples span acute and convalescent COVID-19 from the United States, Italy and Spain.

The CDR3 spans 15 residues. With 3 bases removed from V and 4 bases from J, the gap between germline ends came to 15 bases. The germline gives CDR1 SGHTA, CDR2 FQGNSA. Generated by immunoSEQ multiplex PCR, the TCRdb table keeps only in-frame clones and is missing some. Of under 150,000 clones listed, around four fifths are singletons. Specimen: peripheral blood. The chain employs TRBV7-2 and TRBJ2-5; D not certain. This receptor was identified in a human donor in a cohort sampled during active COVID-19. CDR3 DNA: TGTGCCAGCAGCTTTTCCGGTTCCCTAGGAGAGACCCAGTACTTC. Its translation is CASSFSGSLGETQYF.